This TCR beta chain derives from a study of cytomegalovirus exposure and HLA in healthy donors. Primers included in the PCR were 60 Vbeta and 13 Jbeta primers. Here immunoSEQ multiplex PCR was the method, and the copy in TCRdb shows in-frame clones only, minus some. There are 150,000 or so clones in the sample; around 68% occur only once, and under 11% lies in the top ten. Germline assignment: CDR1 SQVTM and CDR2 ANQGSEA. Trimming took 4 bases from V and 1 from J, leaving 7 bases between them. This CDR3 contains 12 residues. Sequences were obtained from PBMCs. The rearrangement links TRBV29-1 to TRBJ1-1, with unresolved D. The receptor comes from a man between 25 and 39 years old in good health and CMV-seropositive. This chain's CDR3 is CSVAWRNTEAFF. The CDR3 region has the DNA TGCAGCGTTGCGTGGAGGAACACTGAAGCTTTCTTT. Together with reference TRBV29-1 and TRBJ1-1, the CDR3 gives the full variable domain: SAVISQKPSRDICQRGTSLTIQCQVDSQVTMMFWYRQQPGQSLTLIATANQGSEATYESGFVIDKFPISRPNLTFSTLTVSNMSPEDSSIYLCSVAWRNTEAFFGQGTRLTVV.